This T cell receptor beta chain appears in the sequencing data of a study of blood T cell repertoires in COVID-19 (TCRdb year 2020). Regarding the complete study: Samples covering the acute and convalescent phases of COVID-19 were provided by collaborators in the United States, Italy and Spain. The material from the prospective study consisted of cDNA or gDNA derived from T cells, B-cell-depleted T cells, or PBMCs. The dataset comprised deeply sampled blood TCRbeta repertoires from subjects exposed to, actively infected with, or recovered from COVID-19. A freely available public database, intended as a resource for researchers studying the immune response to SARS-CoV-2, is where the repertoires were released. Samples were obtained from the ongoing ImmuneRACE study (first 160 participants) and from over a thousand subjects provided by 6 global collaborators. A de-identified subject ID, COVID-19 status, age in years and sex were almost always included in the sample metadata. Where HLA class I and class II types were available, the types were taken from metadata supplied by the sample provider, not from assay-based typing. On the study overall, not on this receptor specifically: How much clinical and demographic metadata was included differed by source and by participant, and the metadata was provided uncurated.

In the case of this clone: Its antigen is currently not known. Nothing much larger sits one base from this clone, and base qualities are not available.

The immunoSEQ Assay, a bias-controlled multiplex PCR, was used to amplify TCRbeta CDR3 regions from genomic DNA. For the original study's pipeline: Within the assay, amplification of reference gene primers was used to estimate how many nucleated cells each sample contained. Sequence reads were collapsed and filtered to measure the absolute abundance of every unique TCRbeta CDR3 rearrangement. For each sample, productive Simpson clonality was calculated as the square root of Simpson's diversity index across productive rearrangements. In its TCRdb copy, this immuneACCESS table keeps in-frame sequences only and misses some clones. Where compared with another copy, unresolved V genes explain less than half of these, and the others have no known cause. The V and J calls and the clone size are those of that table, but D and trimming were determined from the DNA. The sample table holds fewer than 350,000 clones, of which about 83% were seen once. Together, the top ten hold 6% to 7% of the sample.

Enrolling through a virtual design, the prospective study's participants ranged in age from roughly 18 to 89 years and lived across about two dozen United States geographic areas. Cohort assignment in the prospective study relied on participant-reported clinical history from a screening survey and a study questionnaire. Recovered participants in ImmuneRACE Cohort 3 were defined by two consecutive negative NP/OP PCR tests, clearance by a healthcare professional, or resolution of symptoms. Mobile phlebotomists in the prospective study collected whole blood, serum and a nasopharyngeal or oropharyngeal swab from every participant. Additional blood draws and questionnaires over a 2-month period could optionally be provided by prospective study participants. Prospective study blood samples were shipped either frozen or at room temperature before DNA extraction. Reading from cysteine to phenylalanine, the CDR3 counts 16 amino acids. Of all the DNA, just the CDR3 is kept, 48 bases in frame from base 1. The junction carries 21 bases between V and J, which are trimmed by 7 bases and 2 bases respectively. Via the germline V gene, CDR1 is MDHEN and CDR2 SYDVKM.

This clonotype was sampled from a woman aged 40-49 years who had recovered from COVID-19. The chain employs TRBV28 and TRBJ2-7, with the D segment identity uncertain. Sample: PBMCs or T cells enriched from blood (not recorded which). The sequenced DNA: TGTGCCAGCAACCCTGACGGCGGCCATCTTCCCTACGAGCAGTACTTC. Translated, this is CASNPDGGHLPYEQYF.